This T cell receptor (beta chain) was identified in a study of blood T cell repertoires in COVID-19. In the study overall: The origin of the acute and convalescent COVID-19 samples was the United States, Italy and Spain. Sources were T cells, B-cell-depleted T cells, or PBMCs; the material itself was cDNA or gDNA.

The Seattle patients joined while their infection was active and were tracked longitudinally afterward. Original analysis: The assay estimated nucleated cells by amplifying reference gene primers. Only in-frame clones appear in the TCRdb table, and some are missing; sequencing was by immunoSEQ multiplex PCR. Clone size and the V and J calls come from that table; the DNA yielded D and trimming. The sample lists 70,000 to 95,000 clones, approximately 78% occurring once. After removal of 4 bases from V and 8 bases from J, the junction contained 14 bases not matched to a gene. Looked up from germline, CDR1 is SGHVS and CDR2 is FQNEAQ. The CDR3 runs to 16 residues.

This TCR came from a man aged 55-75 years with COVID-19, enrolled during active disease. The rearrangement links TRBV7-8 to TRBJ2-1, with 7 positions matching TRBD2. What was sequenced was peripheral blood. The CDR3 loop is CASSYGREAGRDEQFF. The CDR3 DNA reads as TGTGCCAGCAGCTACGGGCGAGAAGCGGGAAGGGATGAGCAGTTCTTC.